A single sample gave rise to the 26 T cell receptor beta chains below, sequenced in a study of OX40 agonist ivuxolimab in advanced cancers. Profiling relied on immunoSEQ multiplex PCR, and the TCRdb table lists in-frame clones only, not all of them. The sample carries fewer than 80,000 clones, about 88% recorded once. The input for sequencing was CD4+ or CD8+ T cells sorted from blood, taken in a trial of the OX40 agonist ivuxolimab. These receptors originate from an adult with an advanced solid tumor such as melanoma, head and neck, liver or kidney cancer.

V is TRBV6-1 and J is TRBJ1-6, with 7 bases fitting TRBD1. The CDR3 sequence is 15 residues long. Germline V gene data show CDR1 as MNHNS and CDR2 as SASEGT. The ends lost 4 bases at V and 3 bases at J; junction bases unmatched: 3. In DNA form, the CDR3 reads TGTGCCAGCAGTGTCGGGACAGACTATAATTCACCCCTCCACTTT. This gives the protein CASSVGTDYNSPLHF.

J is TRBJ1-1 and V is TRBV11-3; D unresolved. The V gene lost 1 base and the J gene lost 0 bases, with 12 bases spanning the gap. CDR3 size: 16 residues. Germline V gene lookup returns CDR1 SGHNT and CDR2 YENEEA. The DNA of the CDR3 is TGTGCCAGCAGCTTAGTACCGGCAGGAGTGAACACTGAAGCTTTCTTT. As protein: CASSLVPAGVNTEAFF. Full variable domain (remainder filled in from reference TRBV11-3 and TRBJ1-1): EAGVVQSPRYKIIEKKQPVAFWCNPISGHNTLYWYLQNLGQGPELLIRYENEEAVDDSQLPKDRFSAERLKGVDSTLKIQPAELGDSAVYLCASSLVPAGVNTEAFFGQGTRLTVV.

The chain is built from TRBV28 and TRBJ1-2; D call uncertain. The CDR3 totals 12 residues. Germline assignment: CDR1 MDHEN and CDR2 SYDVKM. Trimming stripped 7 bases from V and 2 bases from J, with 8 bases between. CDR3 sequence (DNA): TGTGCCAGCATGGGAGGCAACTATGGCTACACCTTC. Its protein is CASMGGNYGYTF.

CDR3 loop: CASSRGTYQPQHF. CDR3 bases: TGTGCCAGCTCTCGGGGCACTTATCAGCCCCAGCATTTT. This chain connects TRBV18 to TRBJ1-5, with D possibly being TRBD1 (5 bases). The length of the CDR3 is 13 residues. CDR1 and CDR2 (germline): KGHSH, LQKENI. Trimming took 6 bases from V and 5 from J, leaving 11 bases between them.

This clone was seen only once. V is TRBV18 and J is TRBJ2-5, with D hard to call. The CDR3 totals 14 residues. The V end was cut by 0 bases, the J end by 2 bases, with 7 bases between. Germline V gives CDR1 KGHSH, CDR2 LQKENI. The CDR3 loop is CASSPPAKQETQYF. CDR3 coding DNA: TGTGCCAGCTCACCACCGGCAAAACAAGAGACCCAGTACTTC.

The chain links TRBV27 to TRBJ2-2; D ambiguous. Germline loops: CDR1 MNHEY, CDR2 SMNVEV (reference sequence). Trimming took 8 bases from V and 3 from J, leaving 10 bases between them. The CDR3 totals 13 residues. CDR3 region: CASGPRDTGELFF. The CDR3 region has the DNA TGTGCCAGCGGTCCTAGGGACACCGGGGAGCTGTTTTTT.

This clone rates as medium-sized. This sequence joins TRBV4-1 and TRBJ1-6; tentative D call: TRBD1 (5 bases). CDR3 size: 15 residues. Germline V gene sequence: CDR1 MGHRA, CDR2 YSYEKL. Trimming took off 0 bases at V and 10 bases at J, with 13 bases between the two ends. The CDR3 spells CASSQDRQFNSPLHF. For the CDR3, the DNA is TGCGCCAGCAGCCAAGACCGACAGTTTAACTCACCCCTCCACTTT.

CDR3 DNA: TGCGCCAGCAGCCAAAGAGCGGACAGGAGCTCTGGAAACACCATATATTTT. This sequence encodes CASSQRADRSSGNTIYF. V usage is TRBV4-1 and J usage is TRBJ1-3, with 7 positions matching TRBD1. CDR1 and CDR2 (germline): MGHRA, YSYEKL. This CDR3 region has 17 residues. Trimming took 2 bases from V and 0 from J; bases not matched to a gene: 7.

The rearrangement joins TRBV14 to TRBJ1-4, with D possibly being TRBD1 (6 bases). V lost 4 bases to trimming and J lost 8 bases, with 14 bases between them. There are 14 residues in the CDR3. CDR1 and CDR2 from the germline V gene are SGHDN and FVKESK. CDR3 sequence (DNA): TGTGCCAGCAGCCCCTGGGGGGCGCGAGAAAAACTGTTTTTT. It codes for CASSPWGAREKLFF.

V usage is TRBV13 and J usage is TRBJ1-3; TRBD1 matches at 7 bases. The ends lost 8 bases at V and 4 bases at J; junction bases unmatched: 8. Germline loops: CDR1 PRHDT, CDR2 FYEKMQ (reference sequence). This CDR3 has 14 amino acids. The CDR3: CASQGGHRGNTIYF. In nucleotides, the CDR3 is TGTGCCAGCCAGGGGGGCCACCGGGGAAACACCATATATTTT.

V is TRBV7-6 and J is TRBJ1-3, with 10 bases lining up with TRBD1. V lost 0 bases to trimming and J lost 1 base; unmatched junction nucleotides: 12. This CDR3 has 20 residues. Germline V gene data show CDR1 as SGHVS and CDR2 as FNYEAQ. The CDR3 DNA reads as TGTGCCAGCAGCTTAGCTCCAGGACAGGGGGTTAAAAAGTCTGGAAACACCATATATTTT. This gives the protein CASSLAPGQGVKKSGNTIYF.

The chain is built from TRBV10-3 and TRBJ2-5; D perhaps matches TRBD1 (5 bases). The end of the DNA is better explained by TRBJ2-7, so the J call may be wrong. The CDR3 has 15 residues. CDR1 and CDR2 from the germline V gene are ENHRY and SYGVKD. The CDR3 bases are TGTGCCATCAGTGAGTCGAGCAGGGTAAAGTACGAGCAGTACTTC. It codes for CAISESSRVKYEQYF.

This chain uses TRBV6-5 with TRBJ2-3; 7 nucleotides match TRBD2. Germline trimming cut 4 bases from V and 4 bases from J; bases unmatched to any gene: 11. The germline V gene has CDR1 MNHEY and CDR2 SVGAGI. CDR3 length equals 16 residues. DNA of the CDR3: TGTGCCAGCAGTTCGCATTCCGCGGGGAGGGCAGATACGCAGTATTTT. Its translation is CASSSHSAGRADTQYF.

The rearrangement joins TRBV6-1 to TRBJ1-2, with TRBD1 as a possible D gene (6 bases). The V gene's germline CDR1 is MNHNS and CDR2 SASEGT. The ends were cut back, 5 bases at V and 8 bases at J, with 21 bases in the middle. This CDR3 comprises 15 residues. CDR3 protein: CASSLKGTTGGGYTF. For the CDR3, the DNA is TGTGCCAGCAGTCTTAAGGGGACAACAGGTGGGGGCTACACCTTC.

The chain recombines TRBV5-1 with TRBJ1-1; D gene ambiguous. This CDR3 comprises 13 residues. Per the germline V gene, CDR1 is SGHRS and CDR2 is YFSETQ. Trimming took off 0 bases at V and 3 bases at J, with 6 bases between the two ends. The CDR3 loop is CASSLERHTEAFF. The CDR3 DNA follows: TGCGCCAGCAGCTTGGAACGGCACACTGAAGCTTTCTTT.

This clone was seen only a few times. This rearrangement joins TRBV27 to TRBJ2-7; TRBD1 matches 7 bases. Germline CDR1 is MNHEY and CDR2 is SMNVEV (reference sequence). Trimming removed 8 bases from V and 9 bases from J; junction bases left unmatched: 10. The CDR3 is 12 residues long. The CDR3 DNA sequence: TGTGCCAGCCGGACAGGCGGCTTGGGGCAGTACTTC. Translating it yields CASRTGGLGQYF.

This chain uses TRBV29-1 with TRBJ1-1; TRBD1 aligns across 7 bases. The germline V gene has CDR1 SQVTM and CDR2 ANQGSEA. With V trimmed by 3 bases and J by 6 bases, 13 bases remained unmatched. This CDR3 has 15 residues. The CDR3 sequence: CSVDGPGGATAEAFF. The CDR3 nucleotides read TGCAGCGTTGATGGTCCAGGGGGAGCTACTGCTGAAGCTTTCTTT.

CDR3 amino acids: CASSLEITGDYTEAFF. The CDR3 bases are TGTGCCAGCAGCTTGGAAATTACAGGGGACTACACTGAAGCTTTCTTT. The rearrangement joins TRBV5-4 to TRBJ1-1; 7 nucleotides line up with TRBD1. V was clipped by 0 bases and J by 3 bases; unmatched bases: 8. Looked up from germline, CDR1 is SGHNT and CDR2 is YYREEE (reference sequence). The length of the CDR3 is 16 residues.

This clone was found once. This chain joins TRBV5-1 and TRBJ1-2, with 7 bases lining up with TRBD1. V lost 3 bases to trimming and J lost 0 bases; unmatched junction nucleotides: 5. The CDR3 extends over 15 amino acids. Germline loops: CDR1 SGHRS, CDR2 YFSETQ. The chain's CDR3 is CASSSGQDANYGYTF. CDR3 in DNA: TGCGCCAGCAGCTCCGGACAGGATGCTAACTATGGCTACACCTTC.

The V call is TRBV10-2, the J call TRBJ1-5; D remains unclear. Germline V gene lookup returns CDR1 WSHSY and CDR2 SAAADI. This CDR3 has 15 residues. V gave up 3 bases and J gave up 4 bases, with 13 bases separating them. The CDR3 loop is CASSDSGVNNQPQHF. As DNA, the CDR3 is TGCGCCAGCAGTGATTCCGGAGTCAATAATCAGCCCCAGCATTTT.

The chain joins TRBV6-5 to TRBJ1-1; TRBD1 aligns across 8 bases. The trim removed 3 bases at V and 8 bases at J, leaving 8 bases unmatched. Germline V gene lookup returns CDR1 MNHEY and CDR2 SVGAGI. The CDR3 is 14 amino acids. CDR3 amino acids: CASSYYNQGAEAFF. CDR3 sequence (DNA): TGTGCCAGCAGTTATTACAATCAGGGGGCAGAAGCTTTCTTT.

This clone was observed a handful of times. The chain couples TRBV7-9 to TRBJ1-2; 7 bases align to TRBD1. After removal of 6 bases from V and 8 bases from J, the junction contained 9 bases not matched to a gene. CDR1 SEHNR and CDR2 FQNEAQ come from the germline V gene (reference sequence). This CDR3 region has 13 residues. The CDR3 sequence is CASSSRQGGGYTF. The CDR3 DNA sequence: TGTGCCAGCAGTTCCCGACAGGGAGGAGGCTACACCTTC.

The chain couples TRBV2 to TRBJ1-5; D not certain. From germline, CDR1 is SNHLY and CDR2 FYNNEI. The V end lost 6 bases, the J end lost 3 bases, and 12 bases lay between the germline ends. This CDR3 has 14 residues. CDR3 amino acids: CASRVDANNQPQHF. Here the CDR3 DNA reads TGTGCCAGCAGGGTCGATGCCAACAATCAGCCCCAGCATTTT.

The J gene is TRBJ1-6, the V gene TRBV5-4; D perhaps matches TRBD1 (5 bases). The CDR3 contains 15 residues. V was cut by 4 bases and J by 0 bases, with 8 bases left in between. In germline, CDR1 is SGHNT, CDR2 YYREEE (reference sequence). CDR3 bases: TGTGCCAGCAGCGCAGGGAGCTCCTATAATTCACCCCTCCACTTT. This codes for CASSAGSSYNSPLHF.

The V call is TRBV11-2, the J call TRBJ1-4; D ambiguous. The V and J ends lost 0 bases and 2 bases respectively, with 13 bases between them. Germline CDR1 SGHAT, CDR2 FQNNGV. This CDR3 has 17 residues. DNA of the CDR3: TGTGCCAGCAGCTTAGAAGGCAATCGAAGGACTAATGAAAAACTGTTTTTT. The encoded protein is CASSLEGNRRTNEKLFF.

Only a few counts were recorded for this clone. The rearrangement uses TRBV7-9 and TRBJ2-7; D might be TRBD2 (6 bases). CDR3 length: 16 amino acids. In germline, CDR1 is SEHNR, CDR2 FQNEAQ (reference sequence). The ends were cut back, 0 bases at V and 1 base at J, with 13 bases in the middle. CDR3 nucleotide sequence: TGTGCCAGCAGCTTAGCGGGCCGCGGGACTTCCTACGAGCAGTACTTC. Amino acids: CASSLAGRGTSYEQYF.